This T cell receptor (beta chain) was sequenced during a study of blood T cell repertoires in COVID-19. Background on the study: From the United States, Italy and Spain came samples of acute and convalescent COVID-19. The cDNA or gDNA used as material had been derived from T cells, B-cell-depleted T cells, or PBMCs.

In the source study's methods: Amplification of reference gene primers was used by the study to estimate nucleated cell counts. Using immunoSEQ multiplex PCR, the repertoire was profiled, and TCRdb retains in-frame clones only, with some absent. V and J calls and clone size come straight from that table; D and trimming were deduced from the DNA. Of about 320,000 clones in the sample, about 89% were seen once. The sample taken for sequencing was peripheral blood. The sequence came from a man aged 18 to 29 who had recovered from COVID-19.

CDR3 sequence reads: CASSPVVDTEAFF. CDR3 sequence (DNA): TGTGCCAGCTCACCAGTAGTAGACACTGAAGCTTTCTTT. The chain carries TRBV18 and TRBJ1-1; D unclear. The length of the CDR3 is 13 residues. V gave up 2 bases and J gave up 3 bases, with 7 bases separating them. Germline assignment: CDR1 KGHSH and CDR2 LQKENI.